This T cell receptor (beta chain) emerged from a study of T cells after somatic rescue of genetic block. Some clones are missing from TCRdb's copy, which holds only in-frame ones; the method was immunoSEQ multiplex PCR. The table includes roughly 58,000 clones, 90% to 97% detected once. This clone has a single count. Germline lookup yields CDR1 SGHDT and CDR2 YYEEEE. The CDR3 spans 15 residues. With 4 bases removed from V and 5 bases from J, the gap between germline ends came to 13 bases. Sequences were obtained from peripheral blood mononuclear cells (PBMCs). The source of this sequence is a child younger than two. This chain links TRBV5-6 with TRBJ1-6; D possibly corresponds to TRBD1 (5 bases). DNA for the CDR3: TGTGCCAGCAGCGTTTGGGACCGGGATAATTCACCCCTCCACTTT. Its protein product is CASSVWDRDNSPLHF.